This T cell receptor (beta chain) was documented in a study of T cells after yellow fever vaccination. Study-level points and caveats: A weaker but faster secondary response was observed, peaking on day 5 versus 15.

There are a few counts of this clonotype. Its target is unknown. TCRdb reprocessed the 5' RACE reads with MiXCR, giving one entry per CDR3 protein. Here the sample spans 620,000 or so distinct CDR3 sequences, about 12% being singletons. The germline V gene encodes CDR1 SQVTM and CDR2 ANQGSEA. The CDR3 spans 12 residues. Trimming shortened V by 4 bases and J by 8 bases, and 11 bases separated the two germline ends. This receptor was identified in a man aged 25 to 40 who received the YFV17D yellow fever vaccine. The specimen comprised PBMCs, sampled on the day of the yellow fever booster vaccination. This chain links TRBV29-1 with TRBJ2-2; no clear D gene. CDR3 loop: CSVGSPIGELFF. The CDR3 DNA follows: TGCAGCGTTGGCAGCCCTATAGGGGAGCTGTTTTTT.